The 30 T cell receptor beta chains reported below all come from one sample, sequenced in a study of vaccination effects on CD4 cells after COVID-19. Assay: immunoSEQ multiplex PCR; the TCRdb copy retains only in-frame clones and omits some. The table includes tens of thousands of clones, 60% to 80% detected once. Antigens for these TCRs are unknown. Culture proceeded for approximately 10 days, and CD4+ T cells were then isolated. Specimen: CD4+ T cells from PBMCs cultured without peptide, collected before COVID-19 vaccination. All receptors come from a human donor who received a COVID-19 vaccine.

In this sample, this clone turned up once. The chain has TRBV30 and TRBJ2-2, with 9 bases identical to TRBD2. Unmatched junction bases numbered 9, after V lost 0 bases and J lost 4 bases. CDR1 is GTSNPN and CDR2 is SVGIG in the germline V gene (reference sequence). The length of the CDR3 is 17 residues. As DNA, the CDR3 is TGTGCCTGGAGTGTCTTGGGGCGGGGGGGCCGCACCGGGGAGCTGTTTTTT. It codes for CAWSVLGRGGRTGELFF.

The gene calls are TRBV6-5 and TRBJ2-4, with 7 bases matching TRBD1. V lost 6 bases, J lost 5 bases, and 10 bases stayed unmatched. Germline CDR1 reads MNHEY; CDR2 reads SVGAGI. The CDR3 covers 15 residues. The CDR3 reads CASSIYDRVQNIQYF. CDR3 in DNA: TGTGCCAGCAGCATTTATGACAGGGTGCAAAACATTCAGTACTTC.

The chain uses TRBV4-1 and TRBJ2-5; 8 positions agree with TRBD2. The CDR3 is 16 amino acids. CDR1 is MGHRA, CDR2 YSYEKL, per germline. J gave up 3 bases and V 0 bases, and 6 bases lay outside the gene matches. DNA of the CDR3: TGCGCCAGCAGCCAAGAGGTCGGGAGGGTTAAAGAGACCCAGTACTTC. It specifies CASSQEVGRVKETQYF.

This clone was seen once. The CDR3 sequence is CASSLASAVYNEQFF. As DNA, the CDR3 is TGTGCCAGCAGCTTAGCGTCGGCGGTCTACAATGAGCAGTTCTTC. V and J are TRBV7-2 and TRBJ2-1; no definite D call. Trimming took off 0 bases at V and 3 bases at J, with 9 bases between the two ends. This CDR3 region has 15 residues. Germline CDR1 is SGHTA and CDR2 is FQGNSA.

CDR3 coding DNA: TGTGCCAGAAGCTCACGGGGGACACCTTCCCTTCCCTATTTAGCCAAAAACATTCAGTACTTC. This sequence encodes CARSSRGTPSLPYLAKNIQYF. The chain recombines TRBV5-3 with TRBJ2-4, with D perhaps matching TRBD1 or TRBD2 (6 bases each). TRBV5-3 falls under the ORF class, with uncertain function. V lost 3 bases, J lost 0 bases, and 28 bases lay in between. The CDR3 sequence is 21 residues long.

The V and J genes are TRBV28 and TRBJ1-3; D ambiguous. Trimming stripped 0 bases from V and 0 bases from J, with 9 bases between. Germline V gene sequence: CDR1 MDHEN, CDR2 SYDVKM. The CDR3 contains 16 residues. In DNA, the CDR3 is TGTGCCAGCAGTTTATGGGGCGGGAGCTCTGGAAACACCATATATTTT. Protein sequence: CASSLWGGSSGNTIYF. Drawing the rest from reference TRBV28 and TRBJ1-3, the complete variable domain is DVKVTQSSRYLVKRTGEKVFLECVQDMDHENMFWYRQDPGLGLRLIYFSYDVKMKEKGDIPEGYSVSREKKERFSLILESASTNQTSMYLCASSLWGGSSGNTIYFGEGSWLTVV.

The V call is TRBV11-3, the J call TRBJ1-1, with D unclear. This CDR3 is built from 13 residues. V was trimmed by 4 bases and J by 2 bases, leaving 8 bases between them. From germline, CDR1 is SGHNT and CDR2 YENEEA. The DNA for the CDR3 is TGTGCCAGCAGCTCAGAGGGTAACACTGAAGCTTTCTTT. Translation: CASSSEGNTEAFF.

The gene calls are TRBV14 and TRBJ2-1; D not certain. Trimming removed 3 bases at V and 1 base at J, with 7 bases between. Per germline, CDR1 SGHDN and CDR2 FVKESK. The CDR3 has 14 residues. The CDR3 spells CASSHRESYNEQFF. The CDR3 DNA sequence: TGTGCCAGCAGCCATAGAGAATCCTACAATGAGCAGTTCTTC.

The chain carries TRBV5-1 and TRBJ2-3, with 7 bases that match TRBD1. The CDR3 sequence is 15 residues long. Trimming cost V 5 bases and J 1 base; bases outside gene matches: 7. CDR1 and CDR2 (germline): SGHRS, YFSETQ. As DNA, the CDR3 is TGCGCCAGCAGTCCGACCGGACAGGGCACAGATACGCAGTATTTT. It codes for CASSPTGQGTDTQYF.

The chain combines TRBV30 with TRBJ1-5, with a possible D match to TRBD1 (5 bases). The V and J ends lost 5 bases and 1 base respectively, with 12 bases between them. The V gene's germline CDR1 is GTSNPN and CDR2 SVGIG (reference sequence). The CDR3 extends over 14 amino acids. CDR3 amino acids: CAWLTRGSNQPQHF. The CDR3 DNA reads TGTGCCTGGCTTACTAGGGGAAGCAATCAGCCCCAGCATTTT.

The count of this clone is one. This chain connects TRBV18 to TRBJ1-2, with D unresolved. Deletions cut 5 bases from V and 4 bases from J, with 17 bases between. Germline CDR1 is KGHSH and CDR2 is LQKENI. This CDR3 has 15 residues. The CDR3 region is CASSTGLLITYGYTF. CDR3 coding DNA: TGTGCCAGCTCAACTGGACTGCTCATAACCTATGGCTACACCTTC.

The V gene is TRBV6-1, the J gene TRBJ2-3, with TRBD2 as a possible D gene (6 bases). CDR1 is MNHNS, CDR2 SASEGT, per germline. V lost 2 bases to trimming and J lost 6 bases, with 18 bases between them. The CDR3 is 16 amino acids. The chain's CDR3 is CASSETVTRLVDTQYF. The DNA of the CDR3 is TGTGCCAGCAGTGAAACCGTGACTAGGTTGGTGGATACGCAGTATTTT.

This clone was counted only a few times. This chain links TRBV6-2 or TRBV6-3 with TRBJ2-7; no clear D. Germline assignment: CDR1 MNHEY and CDR2 SVGEGT. There are 13 residues in the CDR3. V lost 2 bases and J lost 6, with 11 bases in between. The CDR3 reads CASSYARMGEQYV. The CDR3 DNA reads as TGTGCCAGCAGTTACGCGCGAATGGGCGAGCAGTACGTC.

J is TRBJ1-6 and V is TRBV5-1; TRBD1 matches at 7 bases. CDR1 is SGHRS, CDR2 YFSETQ, per germline. The J segment lost 4 bases and the V segment lost 6 bases, leaving 10 bases of the junction unmatched. This CDR3 has 16 residues. In DNA, the CDR3 is TGCGCCAGCAAAAATACAGGGGAGTCGTATAATTCACCCCTCCACTTT. Translated, it gives CASKNTGESYNSPLHF.

This chain links TRBV9 with TRBJ1-5; a possible D gene is TRBD1 (6 bases). The CDR3 sequence is 13 residues long. Germline CDR1 reads SGDLS; CDR2 reads YYNGEE. V gave up 3 bases and J gave up 9 bases, with 13 bases separating them. In DNA form, the CDR3 reads TGTGCCAGCAGCGAGGGGGGGCAGCGGCCCCAGCATTTT. As protein: CASSEGGQRPQHF.

J is TRBJ1-6 and V is TRBV27, with 9 positions matching TRBD1. The germline gives CDR1 MNHEY, CDR2 SMNVEV (reference sequence). The CDR3 length is 13 residues. With V trimmed by 4 bases and J by 8 bases, 0 bases remained unmatched. The DNA for the CDR3 is TGTGCCAGCAGTTGGACAGGGGATTCACCCCTCCACTTT. Translation: CASSWTGDSPLHF.

The V and J genes are TRBV13 and TRBJ1-1, with D hard to call. The CDR3 has 13 residues. CDR1 and CDR2 (germline): PRHDT, FYEKMQ (reference sequence). V was trimmed by 2 bases and J by 3 bases, leaving 7 bases between them. The CDR3 sequence: CASSLKGYTEAFF. The DNA of the CDR3 is TGTGCCAGCAGCTTAAAAGGGTACACTGAAGCTTTCTTT.

The chain uses TRBV6-1 and TRBJ1-2, with 8 nucleotides matching TRBD1. Trimming removed 2 bases from V and 6 bases from J; junction bases left unmatched: 8. The germline V gene encodes CDR1 MNHNS and CDR2 SASEGT. This CDR3 has 15 residues. The CDR3 region is CASSEPGQAAHGYTF. The CDR3 region has the DNA TGTGCCAGCAGTGAACCGGGACAGGCCGCCCATGGCTACACCTTC.

V and J are TRBV15 and TRBJ2-2, with D unresolved. The V end was cut by 0 bases, the J end by 8 bases, with 4 bases between. CDR1 LNHNV and CDR2 YYDKDF come from the germline V gene (reference sequence). This CDR3 comprises 12 residues. CDR3 loop: CATSRDKGELFF. As DNA, the CDR3 is TGTGCCACCAGCAGAGATAAGGGGGAGCTGTTTTTT.

V gene TRBV6-5 combines with J gene TRBJ2-1; the match to TRBD1 covers 10 bases. In germline, CDR1 is MNHEY, CDR2 SVGAGI. The J segment lost 5 bases and the V segment lost 5 bases, leaving 6 bases of the junction unmatched. The CDR3 covers 15 residues. In nucleotides, the CDR3 is TGTGCCAGCAGTAAACCCGGGACAGGGGACAATGAGCAGTTCTTC. This encodes CASSKPGTGDNEQFF.

CDR3 sequence reads: CASSYSGRFSGNTIYF. CDR3 coding DNA: TGTGCCAGCAGTTACTCCGGACGGTTCTCTGGAAACACCATATATTTT. The genes are TRBV6-5 and TRBJ1-3; D call uncertain. The CDR3 covers 16 residues. Trimming stripped 0 bases from V and 0 bases from J, with 9 bases between. Germline V gene sequence: CDR1 MNHEY, CDR2 SVGAGI.

V is TRBV7-8 and J is TRBJ1-3, with D possibly TRBD1 on 6 matching bases. CDR3 length: 15 residues. Trimming left V 5 bases short and J 4 bases short, with 15 bases between. CDR1 and CDR2 (germline): SGHVS, FQNEAQ. The chain's CDR3 is CASSLNRDSGNTIYF. DNA of the CDR3: TGTGCCAGCAGCCTGAACAGGGACTCGGGAAACACCATATATTTT.

The rearrangement links TRBV5-1 to TRBJ2-1; no firm D call. CDR1 and CDR2 from the germline V gene are SGHRS and YFSETQ. The V end lost 5 bases, the J end lost 6 bases, and 18 bases lay between the germline ends. CDR3 length: 15 amino acids. CDR3 loop: CASRPGSEVGNEQFF. In DNA form, the CDR3 reads TGCGCCAGCAGACCCGGTAGTGAGGTAGGCAATGAGCAGTTCTTC.

This clone was recorded only once. V is TRBV7-2 and J is TRBJ2-7, with D tentatively TRBD2 (5 bases). Trimming pared 1 base from V and 4 bases from J, leaving 8 bases between. CDR1 is SGHTA and CDR2 is FQGNSA in the germline V gene. CDR3 length: 13 residues. CDR3 coding DNA: TGTGCCAGCAGCTTAGTTCGGGGTTACGAGCAGTACGTC. Protein sequence: CASSLVRGYEQYV.

This chain connects TRBV7-9 to TRBJ1-2, with 9 bases that match TRBD1. Germline V gene data show CDR1 as SEHNR and CDR2 as FQNEAQ (reference sequence). This CDR3 is 15 amino acids long. J gave up 4 bases and V 5 bases, and 8 bases lay outside the gene matches. The CDR3 nucleotides are TGTGCCAGCAGCAAAGAACAGGGGGCACTCTATGGCTACACCTTC. It specifies CASSKEQGALYGYTF.

The rearrangement joins TRBV6-4 to TRBJ2-5; 11 nucleotides match TRBD2. The CDR3 totals 19 residues. Germline V lookup: CDR1 MRHNA, CDR2 SNTAGT. Trimming cost V 0 bases and J 0 bases; bases outside gene matches: 9. The CDR3 spells CASSDSKRVAGGDQETQYF. The CDR3 nucleotides are TGTGCCAGCAGTGACTCGAAGAGGGTAGCGGGGGGGGACCAAGAGACCCAGTACTTC.

The chain joins TRBV18 to TRBJ2-3; possibly TRBD1 for D (5 bases). The CDR3 covers 15 residues. Trimming removed 3 bases at V and 0 bases at J, with 10 bases between. Germline V gene data show CDR1 as KGHSH and CDR2 as LQKENI. The DNA for the CDR3 is TGTGCCAGCTCACCTAAGGGGCTGAGCACAGATACGCAGTATTTT. This gives the protein CASSPKGLSTDTQYF.

The chain uses TRBV6-5 and TRBJ1-2; TRBD1 matches 9 bases. The CDR3 contains 15 residues. Germline assignment: CDR1 MNHEY and CDR2 SVGAGI. The J segment lost 4 bases and the V segment lost 0 bases, leaving 3 bases of the junction unmatched. CDR3 coding DNA: TGTGCCAGCAGTTACTCGGGGACAGGGTCCTATGGCTACACCTTC. It translates to CASSYSGTGSYGYTF.

The V call is TRBV7-3, the J call TRBJ2-5; D is uncertain. The CDR3 is 13 amino acids. The germline V gene has CDR1 SGHTA and CDR2 FQGTGA. Trimming cost V 5 bases and J 7 bases, with 14 bases left between them. The CDR3 spells CASSRETLGTQYF. CDR3 bases: TGTGCCAGCAGCCGCGAGACCCTGGGGACCCAGTACTTC.

V is TRBV11-3 and J is TRBJ2-5; D is unclear. This CDR3 has 13 residues. The V end was cut by 9 bases, the J end by 1 base, with 12 bases between. Germline values: CDR1 SGHNT, CDR2 YENEEA. The CDR3 coding sequence is TGTGCCAGTTCTGGCAGACCCCAAGAGACCCAGTACTTC. This sequence encodes CASSGRPQETQYF.